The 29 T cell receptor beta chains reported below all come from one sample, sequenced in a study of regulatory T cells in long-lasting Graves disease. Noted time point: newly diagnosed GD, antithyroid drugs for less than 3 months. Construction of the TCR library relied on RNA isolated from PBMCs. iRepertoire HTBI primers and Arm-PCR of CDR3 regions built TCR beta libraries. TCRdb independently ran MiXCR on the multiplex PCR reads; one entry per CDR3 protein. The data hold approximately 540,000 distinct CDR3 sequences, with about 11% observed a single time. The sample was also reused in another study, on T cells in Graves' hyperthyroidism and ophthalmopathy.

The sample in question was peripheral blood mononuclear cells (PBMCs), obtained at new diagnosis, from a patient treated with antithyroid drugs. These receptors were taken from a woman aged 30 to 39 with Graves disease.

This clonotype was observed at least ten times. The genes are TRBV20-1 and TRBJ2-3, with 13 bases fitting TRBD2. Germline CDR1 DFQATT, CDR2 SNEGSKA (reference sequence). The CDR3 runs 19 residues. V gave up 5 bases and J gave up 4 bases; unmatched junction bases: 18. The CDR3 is CSAFSPATWTSGSADTQYF. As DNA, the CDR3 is TGCAGTGCTTTCTCCCCTGCTACCTGGACTAGCGGGAGTGCAGATACGCAGTATTTT.

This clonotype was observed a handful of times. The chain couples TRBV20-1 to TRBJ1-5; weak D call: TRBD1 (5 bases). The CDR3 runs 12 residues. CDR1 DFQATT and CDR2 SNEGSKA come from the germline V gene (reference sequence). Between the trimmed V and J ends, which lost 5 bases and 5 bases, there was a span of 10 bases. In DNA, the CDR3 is TGCAGTGCTGGAGTAGGGGATCAGCCCCAGCATTTT. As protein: CSAGVGDQPQHF.

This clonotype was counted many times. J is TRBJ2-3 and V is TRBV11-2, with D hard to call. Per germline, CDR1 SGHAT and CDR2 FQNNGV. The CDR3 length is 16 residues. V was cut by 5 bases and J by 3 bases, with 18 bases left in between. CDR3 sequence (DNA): TGTGCCAGCAGCCTAGGAAGGCACAGAGCAACAGATACGCAGTATTTT. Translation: CASSLGRHRATDTQYF.

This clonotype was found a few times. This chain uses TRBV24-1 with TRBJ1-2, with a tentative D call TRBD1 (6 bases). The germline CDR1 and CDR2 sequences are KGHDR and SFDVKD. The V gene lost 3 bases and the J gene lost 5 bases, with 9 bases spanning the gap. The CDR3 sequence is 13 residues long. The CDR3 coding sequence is TGTGCCACCAGTGATAATAGGGGGTATGGCTACACCTTC. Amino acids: CATSDNRGYGYTF.

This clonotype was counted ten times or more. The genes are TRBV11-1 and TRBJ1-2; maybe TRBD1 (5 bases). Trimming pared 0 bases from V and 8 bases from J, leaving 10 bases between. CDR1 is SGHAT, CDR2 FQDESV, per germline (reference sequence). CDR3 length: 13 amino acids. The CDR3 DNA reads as TGTGCCAGCAGCTTAGCTCCAGGGAGAGGCTACACCTTC. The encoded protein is CASSLAPGRGYTF. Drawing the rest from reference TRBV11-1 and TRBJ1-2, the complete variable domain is EAEVAQSPRYKITEKSQAVAFWCDPISGHATLYWYRQILGQGPELLVQFQDESVVDDSQLPKDRFSAERLKGVDSTLKIQPAELGDSAMYLCASSLAPGRGYTFGSGTRLTVV.

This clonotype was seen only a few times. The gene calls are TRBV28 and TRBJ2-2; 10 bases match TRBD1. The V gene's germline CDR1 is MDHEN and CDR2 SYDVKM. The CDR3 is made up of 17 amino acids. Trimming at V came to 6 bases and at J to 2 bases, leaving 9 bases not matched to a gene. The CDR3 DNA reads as TGTGCCAGCAGGCTGAGGTGGACAGGGGGAAACACCGGGGAGCTGTTTTTT. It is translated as CASRLRWTGGNTGELFF.

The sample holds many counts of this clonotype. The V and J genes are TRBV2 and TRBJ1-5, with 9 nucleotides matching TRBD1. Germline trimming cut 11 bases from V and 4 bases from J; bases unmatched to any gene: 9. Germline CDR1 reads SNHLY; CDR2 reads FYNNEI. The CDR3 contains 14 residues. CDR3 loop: CASAGTGKNQPQHF. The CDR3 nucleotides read TGTGCCTCCGCGGGGACAGGGAAAAATCAGCCCCAGCATTTT.

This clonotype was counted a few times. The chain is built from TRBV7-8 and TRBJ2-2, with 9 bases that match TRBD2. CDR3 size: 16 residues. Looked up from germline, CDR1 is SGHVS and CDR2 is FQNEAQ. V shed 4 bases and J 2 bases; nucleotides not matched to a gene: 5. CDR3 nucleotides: TGTGCCAGCAGCTCGAAAGCGGGAGGTAACACCGGGGAGCTGTTTTTT. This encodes CASSSKAGGNTGELFF.

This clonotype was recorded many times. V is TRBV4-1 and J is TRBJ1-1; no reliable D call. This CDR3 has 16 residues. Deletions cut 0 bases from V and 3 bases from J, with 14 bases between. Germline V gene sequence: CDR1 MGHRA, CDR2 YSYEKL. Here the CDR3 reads CASSQDPGSRDTEAFF. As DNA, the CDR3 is TGCGCCAGCAGCCAAGACCCGGGGAGCCGGGACACTGAAGCTTTCTTT.

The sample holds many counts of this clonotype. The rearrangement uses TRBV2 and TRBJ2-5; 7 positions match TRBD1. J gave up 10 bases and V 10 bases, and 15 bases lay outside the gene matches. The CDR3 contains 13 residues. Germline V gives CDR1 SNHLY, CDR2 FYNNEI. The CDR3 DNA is TGTGCCACCACAGGGGTAACGCGTCGGGACCAGTACTTC. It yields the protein CATTGVTRRDQYF.

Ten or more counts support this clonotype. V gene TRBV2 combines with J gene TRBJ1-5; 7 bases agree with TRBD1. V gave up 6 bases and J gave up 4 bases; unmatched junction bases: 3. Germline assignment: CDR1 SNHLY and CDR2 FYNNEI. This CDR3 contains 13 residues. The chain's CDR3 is CASSQQGNQPQHF. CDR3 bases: TGTGCCAGCAGCCAACAGGGGAATCAGCCCCAGCATTTT. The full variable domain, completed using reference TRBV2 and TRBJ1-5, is EPEVTQTPSHQVTQMGQEVILRCVPISNHLYFYWYRQILGQKVEFLVSFYNNEISEKSEIFDDQFSVERPDGSNFTLKIRSTKLEDSAMYFCASSQQGNQPQHFGDGTRLSIL.

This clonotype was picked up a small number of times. DNA for the CDR3: TGTGCCATGGCCGGGACACACTACGAGCAGTACTTC. Encoded protein: CAMAGTHYEQYF. J is TRBJ2-7 and V is TRBV10-3, with D perhaps matching TRBD1 (6 bases). CDR1 and CDR2 from the germline V gene are ENHRY and SYGVKD. This CDR3 has 12 residues. V was shortened by 9 bases and J by 3 bases, with 12 bases between the two germline ends.

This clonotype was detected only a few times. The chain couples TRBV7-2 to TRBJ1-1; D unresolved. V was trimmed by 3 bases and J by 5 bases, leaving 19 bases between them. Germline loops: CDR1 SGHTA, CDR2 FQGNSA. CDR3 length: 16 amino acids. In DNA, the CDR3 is TGTGCCAGCAGCTTCTTCCATGTTAGTCGGGATACTGAAGCTTTCTTT. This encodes CASSFFHVSRDTEAFF.

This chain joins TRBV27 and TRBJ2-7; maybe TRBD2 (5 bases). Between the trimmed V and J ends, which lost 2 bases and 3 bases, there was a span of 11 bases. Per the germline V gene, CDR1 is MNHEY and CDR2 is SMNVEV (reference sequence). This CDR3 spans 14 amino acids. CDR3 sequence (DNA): TGTGCCAGCAGTTTAACCGGGATTGACTACGAGCAGTACTTC. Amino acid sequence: CASSLTGIDYEQYF.

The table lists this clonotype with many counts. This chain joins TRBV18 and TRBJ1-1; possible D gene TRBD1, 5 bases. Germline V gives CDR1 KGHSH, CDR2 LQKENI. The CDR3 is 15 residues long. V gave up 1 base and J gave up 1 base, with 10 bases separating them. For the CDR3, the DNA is TGTGCCAGCTCACCACGGGAGGGGACGAACACTGAAGCTTTCTTT. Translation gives CASSPREGTNTEAFF. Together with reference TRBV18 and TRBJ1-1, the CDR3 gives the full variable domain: NAGVMQNPRHLVRRRGQEARLRCSPMKGHSHVYWYRQLPEEGLKFMVYLQKENIIDESGMPKERFSAEFPKEGPSILRIQQVVRGDSAAYFCASSPREGTNTEAFFGQGTRLTVV.

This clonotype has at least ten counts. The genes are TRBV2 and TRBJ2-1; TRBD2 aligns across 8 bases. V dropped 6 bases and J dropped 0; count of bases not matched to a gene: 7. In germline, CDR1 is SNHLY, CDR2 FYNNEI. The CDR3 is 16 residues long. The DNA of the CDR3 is TGTGCCAGCAGGGGAGTAGCGGGGCACTCCTACAATGAGCAGTTCTTC. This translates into CASRGVAGHSYNEQFF.

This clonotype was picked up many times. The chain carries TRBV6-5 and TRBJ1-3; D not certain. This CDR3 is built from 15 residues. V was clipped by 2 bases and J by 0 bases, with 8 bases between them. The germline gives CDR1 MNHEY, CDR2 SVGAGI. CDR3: CASSYRDGSGNTIYF. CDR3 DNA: TGTGCCAGCAGTTACCGTGACGGCTCTGGAAACACCATATATTTT.

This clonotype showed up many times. The CDR3 DNA is TGTGCCAGCAGCCGGGTGGTCCCCTACACTGAAGCTTTCTTT. Residues: CASSRVVPYTEAFF. The chain links TRBV7-2 to TRBJ1-1; D is undetermined. CDR1 is SGHTA and CDR2 is FQGNSA in the germline V gene. V lost 5 bases and J 3 bases, leaving 13 bases between the germline ends. This CDR3 comprises 14 residues.

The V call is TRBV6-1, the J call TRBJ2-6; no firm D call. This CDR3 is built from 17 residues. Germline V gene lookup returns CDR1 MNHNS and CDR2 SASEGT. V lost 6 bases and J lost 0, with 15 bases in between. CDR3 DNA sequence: TGTGCCAGCAGCCTTCAGCCTCATGGCTCTGGGGCCAACGTCCTGACTTTC. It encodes CASSLQPHGSGANVLTF.

The CDR3 sequence: CASRVLAGDKGNEQFF. In DNA, the CDR3 is TGCGCCAGCAGGGTCCTAGCGGGAGATAAAGGCAATGAGCAGTTCTTC. This sequence joins TRBV10-2 and TRBJ2-1; 10 bases map to TRBD2. V trimming: 6 bases; J trimming: 6 bases; junction bases outside the gene matches: 11. Germline lookup yields CDR1 WSHSY and CDR2 SAAADI. The CDR3 sequence is 16 residues long.

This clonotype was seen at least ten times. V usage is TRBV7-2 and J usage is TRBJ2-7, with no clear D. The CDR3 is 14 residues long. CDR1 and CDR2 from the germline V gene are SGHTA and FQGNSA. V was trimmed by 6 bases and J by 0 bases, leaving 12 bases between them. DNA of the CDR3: TGTGCCAGCAGTTTGAGACACAGCTCCTACGAGCAGTACTTC. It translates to CASSLRHSSYEQYF.

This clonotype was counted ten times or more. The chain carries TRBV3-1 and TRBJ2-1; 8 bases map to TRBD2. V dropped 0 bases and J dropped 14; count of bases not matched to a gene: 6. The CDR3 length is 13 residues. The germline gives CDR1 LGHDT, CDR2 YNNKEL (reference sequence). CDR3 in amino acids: CASSQDRAGEEFF. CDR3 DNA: TGTGCCAGCAGCCAAGATCGAGCGGGAGAGGAGTTCTTC.

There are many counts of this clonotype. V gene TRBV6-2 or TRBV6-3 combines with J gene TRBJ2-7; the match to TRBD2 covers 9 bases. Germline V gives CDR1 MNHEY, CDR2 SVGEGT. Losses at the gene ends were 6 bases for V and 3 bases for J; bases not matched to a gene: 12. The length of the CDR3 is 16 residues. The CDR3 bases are TGTGCCAGCAGCTACAAAGATAGCGGGAGTAACTACGAGCAGTACTTC. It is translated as CASSYKDSGSNYEQYF.

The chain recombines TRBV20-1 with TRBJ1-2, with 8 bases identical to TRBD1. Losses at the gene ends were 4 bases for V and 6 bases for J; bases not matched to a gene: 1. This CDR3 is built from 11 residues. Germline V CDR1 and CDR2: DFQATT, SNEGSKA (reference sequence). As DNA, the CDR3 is TGCAGTGCTATGGACAGGGATGGCTACACCTTC. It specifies CSAMDRDGYTF.

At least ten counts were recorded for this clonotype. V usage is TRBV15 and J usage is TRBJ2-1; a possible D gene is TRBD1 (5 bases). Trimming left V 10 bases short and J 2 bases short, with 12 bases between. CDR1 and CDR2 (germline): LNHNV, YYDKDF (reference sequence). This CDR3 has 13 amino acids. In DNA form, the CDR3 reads TGTGCCATAGGGGCTACGGCCTACAATGAGCAGTTCTTC. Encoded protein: CAIGATAYNEQFF. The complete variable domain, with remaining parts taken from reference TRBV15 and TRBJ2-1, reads DAMVIQNPRYQVTQFGKPVTLSCSQTLNHNVMYWYQQKSSQAPKLLFHYYDKDFNNEADTPDNFQSRRPNTSFCFLDIRSPGLGDTAMYLCAIGATAYNEQFFGPGTRLTVL.

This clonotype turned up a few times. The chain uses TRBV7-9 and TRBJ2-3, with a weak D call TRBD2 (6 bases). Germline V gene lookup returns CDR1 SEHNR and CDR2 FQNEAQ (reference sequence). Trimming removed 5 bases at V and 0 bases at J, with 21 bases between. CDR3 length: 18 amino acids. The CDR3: CASSPRPFPSVSTDTQYF. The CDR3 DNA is TGTGCCAGCAGCCCGAGACCATTTCCTAGCGTAAGCACAGATACGCAGTATTTT.

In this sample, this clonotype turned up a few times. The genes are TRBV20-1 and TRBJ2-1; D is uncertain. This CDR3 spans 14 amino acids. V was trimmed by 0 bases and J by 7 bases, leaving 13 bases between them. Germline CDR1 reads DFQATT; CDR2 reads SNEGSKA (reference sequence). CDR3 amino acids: CSARDRLGLNEQFF. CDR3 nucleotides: TGCAGTGCTAGAGATCGCTTAGGATTGAATGAGCAGTTCTTC.

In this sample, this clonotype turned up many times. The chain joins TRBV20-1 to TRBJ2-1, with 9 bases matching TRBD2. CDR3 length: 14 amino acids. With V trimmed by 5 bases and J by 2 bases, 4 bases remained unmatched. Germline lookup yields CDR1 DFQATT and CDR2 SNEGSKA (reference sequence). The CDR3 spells CSALTSGPYNEQFF. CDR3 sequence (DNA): TGCAGTGCTCTCACTAGCGGGCCCTACAATGAGCAGTTCTTC.

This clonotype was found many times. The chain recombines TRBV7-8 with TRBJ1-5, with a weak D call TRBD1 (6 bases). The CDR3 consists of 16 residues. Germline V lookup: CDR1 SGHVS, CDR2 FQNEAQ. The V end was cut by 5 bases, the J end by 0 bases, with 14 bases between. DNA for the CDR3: TGTGCCAGCAGCCCAGAAGGACAGCTTAGCAATCAGCCCCAGCATTTT. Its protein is CASSPEGQLSNQPQHF.